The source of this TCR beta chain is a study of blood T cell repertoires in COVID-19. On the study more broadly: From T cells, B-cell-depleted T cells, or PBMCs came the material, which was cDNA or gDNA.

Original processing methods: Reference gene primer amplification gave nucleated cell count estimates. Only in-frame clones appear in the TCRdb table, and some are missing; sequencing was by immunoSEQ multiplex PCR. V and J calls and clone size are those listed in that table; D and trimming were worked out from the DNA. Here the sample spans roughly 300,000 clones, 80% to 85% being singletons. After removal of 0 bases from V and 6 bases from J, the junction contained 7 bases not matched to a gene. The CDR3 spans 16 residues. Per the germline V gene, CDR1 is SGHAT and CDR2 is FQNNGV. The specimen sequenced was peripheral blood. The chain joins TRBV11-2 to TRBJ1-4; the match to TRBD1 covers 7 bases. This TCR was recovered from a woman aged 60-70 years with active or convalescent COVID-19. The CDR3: CASSLDRRGGYEKLFF. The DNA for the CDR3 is TGTGCCAGCAGCTTAGATCGTAGAGGGGGCTATGAAAAACTGTTTTTT. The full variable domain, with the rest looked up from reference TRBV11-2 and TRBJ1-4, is EAGVAQSPRYKIIEKRQSVAFWCNPISGHATLYWYQQILGQGPKLLIQFQNNGVVDDSQLPKDRFSAERLKGVDSTLKIQPAKLEDSAVYLCASSLDRRGGYEKLFFGSGTQLSVL.